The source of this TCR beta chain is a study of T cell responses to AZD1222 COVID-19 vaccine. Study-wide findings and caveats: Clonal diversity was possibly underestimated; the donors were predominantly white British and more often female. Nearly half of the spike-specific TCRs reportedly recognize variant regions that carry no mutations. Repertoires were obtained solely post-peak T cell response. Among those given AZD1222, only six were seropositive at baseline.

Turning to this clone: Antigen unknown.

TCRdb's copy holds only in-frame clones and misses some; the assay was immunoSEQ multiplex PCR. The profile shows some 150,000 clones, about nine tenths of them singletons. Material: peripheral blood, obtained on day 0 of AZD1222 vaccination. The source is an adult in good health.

CDR3 sequence (DNA): TGTGCCAGCAGCTTAGGCGATCGTAACCAGCCCCAGCATTTT. Protein: CASSLGDRNQPQHF. The J gene is TRBJ1-5, the V gene TRBV13; D is ambiguous. CDR1 and CDR2 (germline): PRHDT, FYEKMQ (reference sequence). This CDR3 has 14 amino acids. Trimming removed 0 bases at V and 7 bases at J, with 10 bases between.